This T cell receptor (beta chain) was sequenced for a study of siplizumab effects on memory and regulatory T cells. Overall study results and limits: Researchers could map only a minor fraction of alloreactive clones to unstimulated subsets. Naive T cells apparently outstripped memory cells in diversity and seemed major alloresponse contributors. An assignable phenotype, naive or memory, was missing from roughly 79-95% of proliferating CD4+ or CD8+ clones.

TCR templates, roughly 100,000 per sample, were assayed. Using immunoSEQ multiplex PCR, the repertoire was profiled, and TCRdb retains in-frame clones only, with some absent. This table has roughly 100,000 clones, about 94% appearing once. Turning to this clone: Its specificity is unknown.

The V and J ends lost 4 bases and 3 bases respectively, with 10 bases between them. The CDR3 has 13 residues. Germline V gene data show CDR1 as SGHDN and CDR2 as FVKESK. Input material: CD4+ T cells sorted from blood. This clonotype originated in a human donor in good health. The chain uses TRBV14 and TRBJ2-7; the D gene is possibly TRBD2 (6 bases). CDR3 in amino acids: CASSRDFRYEQYF. CDR3 sequence (DNA): TGTGCCAGCAGCCGGGACTTCCGCTACGAGCAGTACTTC.